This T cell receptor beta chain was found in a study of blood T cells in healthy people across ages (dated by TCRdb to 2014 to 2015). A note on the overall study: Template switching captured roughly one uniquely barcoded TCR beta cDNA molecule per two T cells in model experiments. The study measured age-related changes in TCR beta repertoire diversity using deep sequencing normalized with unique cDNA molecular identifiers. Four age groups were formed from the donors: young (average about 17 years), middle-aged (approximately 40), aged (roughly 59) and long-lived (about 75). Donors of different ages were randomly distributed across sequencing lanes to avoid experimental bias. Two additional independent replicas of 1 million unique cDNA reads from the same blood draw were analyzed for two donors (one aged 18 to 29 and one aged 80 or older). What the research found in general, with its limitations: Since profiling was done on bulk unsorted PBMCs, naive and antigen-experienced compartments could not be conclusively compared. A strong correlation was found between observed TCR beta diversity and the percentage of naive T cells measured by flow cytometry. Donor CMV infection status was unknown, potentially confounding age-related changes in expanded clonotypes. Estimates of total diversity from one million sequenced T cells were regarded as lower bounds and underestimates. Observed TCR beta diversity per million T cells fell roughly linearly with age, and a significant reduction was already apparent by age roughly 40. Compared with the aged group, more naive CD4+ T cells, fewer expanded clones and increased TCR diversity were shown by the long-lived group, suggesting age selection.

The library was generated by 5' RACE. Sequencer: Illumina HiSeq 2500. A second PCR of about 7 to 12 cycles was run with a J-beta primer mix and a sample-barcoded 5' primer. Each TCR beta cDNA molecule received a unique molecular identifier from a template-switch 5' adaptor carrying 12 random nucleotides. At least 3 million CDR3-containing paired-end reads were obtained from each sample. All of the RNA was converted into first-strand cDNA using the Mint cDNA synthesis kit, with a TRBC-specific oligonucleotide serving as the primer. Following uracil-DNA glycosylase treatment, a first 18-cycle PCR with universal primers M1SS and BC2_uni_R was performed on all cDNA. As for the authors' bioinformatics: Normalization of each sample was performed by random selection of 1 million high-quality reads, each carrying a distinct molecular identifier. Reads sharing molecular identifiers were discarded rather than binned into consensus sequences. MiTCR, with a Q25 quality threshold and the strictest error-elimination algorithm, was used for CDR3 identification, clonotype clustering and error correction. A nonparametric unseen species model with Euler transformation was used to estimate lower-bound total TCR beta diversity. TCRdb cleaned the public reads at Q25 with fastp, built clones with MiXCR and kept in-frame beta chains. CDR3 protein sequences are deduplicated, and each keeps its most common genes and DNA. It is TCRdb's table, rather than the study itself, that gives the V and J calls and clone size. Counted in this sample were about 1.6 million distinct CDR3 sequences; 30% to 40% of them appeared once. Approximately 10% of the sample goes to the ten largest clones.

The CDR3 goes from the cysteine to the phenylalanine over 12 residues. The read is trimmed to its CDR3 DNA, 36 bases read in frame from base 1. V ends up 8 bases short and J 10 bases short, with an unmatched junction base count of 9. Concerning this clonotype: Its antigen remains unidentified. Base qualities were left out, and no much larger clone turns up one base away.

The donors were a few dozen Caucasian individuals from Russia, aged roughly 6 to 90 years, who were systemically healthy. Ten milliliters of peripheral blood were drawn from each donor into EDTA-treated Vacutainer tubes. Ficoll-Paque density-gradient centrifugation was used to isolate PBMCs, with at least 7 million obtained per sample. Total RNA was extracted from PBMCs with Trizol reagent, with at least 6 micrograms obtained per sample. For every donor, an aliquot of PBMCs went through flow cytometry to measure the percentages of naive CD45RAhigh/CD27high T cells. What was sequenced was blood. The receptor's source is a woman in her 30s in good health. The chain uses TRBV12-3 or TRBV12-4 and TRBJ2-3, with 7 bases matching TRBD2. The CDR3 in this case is CASWDLADAQYF. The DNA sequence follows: TGTGCCAGCTGGGACCTAGCGGATGCGCAGTATTTT.